This T cell receptor (beta chain) was identified during a study of blood T cell repertoires in COVID-19 (dated by TCRdb to about 2020). Study-wide context: Collaborator samples came from the United States, Italy and Spain and covered acute and convalescent phases of COVID-19. The material from the prospective study consisted of cDNA or gDNA derived from T cells, B-cell-depleted T cells, or PBMCs. The samples were drawn from two sources: the first 160 participants of the ongoing ImmuneRACE study, and over 1,000 subjects contributed by 6 global collaborators. The repertoires were released in a freely available public database meant as a resource for research on the immune response to SARS-CoV-2. Nearly every sample came with metadata listing a de-identified subject ID, COVID-19 status, age in years and sex. Subjects who had been exposed to COVID-19, were actively infected with it, or had recovered from it provided the deeply sampled blood TCRbeta repertoires that made up the dataset. Where available, HLA class I and class II types were taken from metadata supplied by the sample provider and were not determined by assay-based typing. Study-wide conclusions, independent of this receptor: The quantity of clinical and demographic metadata differed by source and by participant and was supplied without curation.

Participants in the prospective study were enrolled through a virtual design, were aged 18 to 89 years, and lived in about 25 United States geographic areas. To assign participants to cohorts, the prospective study relied on clinical history that participants themselves reported in a screening survey and a study questionnaire. For ImmuneRACE Cohort 3, a participant was defined as recovered based on two consecutive negative NP/OP PCR tests, clearance by a healthcare professional, or resolution of symptoms. In the prospective study, mobile phlebotomists collected whole blood, serum and a nasopharyngeal or oropharyngeal swab from each participant. Additional blood draws and questionnaires over an approximately 2-month period could optionally be provided by prospective study participants. Before DNA extraction, blood samples from the prospective study were shipped at room temperature or frozen. About this clone: The clone's antigen remains unknown. Per-base quality was not reported, and no clone a single base away is much larger than it.

There are 17 amino acids in the CDR3, from cysteine to phenylalanine inclusive. Only CDR3 DNA is held: 51 bases, read in frame from base 1. CDR1 and CDR2 were assigned from the germline V gene as WSHSY and SAAADI. Trimming accounts for 4 bases at V and 0 bases at J, while the number of junction bases matched to no gene is 6. TCRbeta CDR3 regions were amplified from genomic DNA by means of the immunoSEQ Assay, a bias-controlled multiplex PCR. On the study's bioinformatics: Within the assay, amplification of reference gene primers was used to estimate how many nucleated cells each sample contained. Sequence reads were collapsed and filtered to measure the absolute abundance of every unique TCRbeta CDR3 rearrangement. For each sample, productive Simpson clonality was calculated as the square root of Simpson's diversity index over productive rearrangements. TCRdb stores this immuneACCESS table with in-frame sequences only. Part of the clones is absent; in the studies checked, under half of the shortfall reflects unresolved V genes, and no reason is known for the rest. That table gives V, J and clone size, and the DNA gave D and trimming. This sample comprises about 270,000 clones, 88% of them detected only once. The top ten constitute about 3% of the sample.

The sequenced sample was PBMCs or T cells enriched from blood (not recorded which). This chain is built from TRBV10-2 and TRBJ2-6, with 7 bases in between that match TRBD1. This TCR was recovered from a woman between 50 and 59 years old who had recovered from COVID-19. The base sequence is TGCGCCAGCAGTGGACAGGGTATGGACTCTGGGGCCAACGTCCTGACTTTC. Its translation is CASSGQGMDSGANVLTF.